The 19 T cell receptor beta chains presented below share a single source sample, sequenced in a study of shared clonotypes between healthy human individuals. The method was immunoSEQ multiplex PCR; TCRdb's version includes in-frame clones alone and lacks a portion of them. The sample contains 900,000 to 1,200,000 clones, about 80% of which appear only once. Sequencing was performed on memory CD4+ T cells from PBMCs. Noted subset: CD45RA-negative fraction. Source of these receptors: a man younger than 30 in good health. Some clones in this sample may be carry-over from other donors' samples.

The gene calls are TRBV7-9 and TRBJ2-2, with TRBD2 matching 14 bases. This CDR3 spans 17 amino acids. Trimming took 5 bases from V and 2 from J; bases not matched to a gene: 4. The germline CDR1 and CDR2 sequences are SEHNR and FQNEAQ (reference sequence). CDR3 nucleotide sequence: TGTGCCAGCAGCCCGGGACTAGCGGGAGTAAACACCGGGGAGCTGTTTTTT. It is translated as CASSPGLAGVNTGELFF.

The V call is TRBV27, the J call TRBJ2-7; D possibly corresponds to TRBD2 (6 bases). Deletions cut 5 bases from V and 1 base from J, with 18 bases between. The CDR3 length is 16 residues. The germline gives CDR1 MNHEY, CDR2 SMNVEV (reference sequence). The CDR3 DNA reads as TGTGCCAGCAGTAGAGCCCCGGGACTCAAATCCTACGAGCAGTACTTC. Protein product: CASSRAPGLKSYEQYF.

J is TRBJ1-1 and V is TRBV18, with D hard to call. Trimming pared 2 bases from V and 12 bases from J, leaving 19 bases between. The CDR3 spans 14 residues. The germline gives CDR1 KGHSH, CDR2 LQKENI. CDR3 nucleotide sequence: TGTGCCAGCTCACCATTTGGCGGGGATGCCGAGACTTTCTTT. This codes for CASSPFGGDAETFF.

The chain employs TRBV28 and TRBJ1-5, with D tentatively TRBD1 (6 bases). V was trimmed by 4 bases and J by 7 bases, leaving 20 bases between them. Per germline, CDR1 MDHEN and CDR2 SYDVKM. The CDR3 spans 16 residues. The CDR3, as DNA: TGTGCCAGCAGTTCCGCGTCGAACAGGGCGGGGCAGCCCCAGCATTTT. Translating gives CASSSASNRAGQPQHF. Full variable domain (missing parts from reference TRBV28 and TRBJ1-5): DVKVTQSSRYLVKRTGEKVFLECVQDMDHENMFWYRQDPGLGLRLIYFSYDVKMKEKGDIPEGYSVSREKKERFSLILESASTNQTSMYLCASSSASNRAGQPQHFGDGTRLSIL.

The rearrangement links TRBV7-8 to TRBJ2-3; D remains ambiguous. Trimming took off 5 bases at V and 1 base at J, with 19 bases between the two ends. The germline V gene encodes CDR1 SGHVS and CDR2 FQNEAQ. This CDR3 is built from 17 residues. CDR3 sequence (DNA): TGTGCCAGCAGCGCGGCAAGTTTTGGGGTAGGCACAGATACGCAGTATTTT. This sequence encodes CASSAASFGVGTDTQYF.

The table lists this clone with a few counts. The chain links TRBV4-1 to TRBJ2-3; 8 bases are a match to TRBD2. The CDR3 is made up of 18 amino acids. V lost 1 base, J lost 0 bases, and 9 bases stayed unmatched. The V gene's germline CDR1 is MGHRA and CDR2 YSYEKL. The CDR3 bases are TGCGCCAGCAGCCAAGGCCCTAGCGGGCGCTATAGCACAGATACGCAGTATTTT. This encodes CASSQGPSGRYSTDTQYF.

This CDR3 reads CASRRQGASYEQYF. Written as DNA, the CDR3 is TGTGCCAGCAGACGACAGGGGGCCTCCTACGAGCAGTACTTC. The chain has TRBV2 and TRBJ2-7; the match to TRBD1 covers 10 bases. The CDR3 totals 14 residues. V lost 6 bases and J lost 0; bases outside the gene matches: 2. The germline gives CDR1 SNHLY, CDR2 FYNNEI.

The gene calls are TRBV28 and TRBJ2-7; TRBD1 aligns across 7 bases. CDR3 length equals 15 residues. The ends lost 6 bases at V and 0 bases at J; junction bases unmatched: 8. Per germline, CDR1 MDHEN and CDR2 SYDVKM. CDR3 loop: CASRPNRGPSYEQYF. DNA of the CDR3: TGTGCCAGCAGACCTAACAGGGGCCCCTCCTACGAGCAGTACTTC.

This chain uses TRBV7-2 with TRBJ2-5; D possibly matches TRBD1 or TRBD2 (5 bases each). CDR1 and CDR2 from the germline V gene are SGHTA and FQGNSA. The CDR3 length is 15 residues. Trimming stripped 5 bases from V and 4 bases from J, with 17 bases between. As DNA, the CDR3 is TGTGCCAGCAGCAGTTCGGGACCTACCTTAGAGACCCAGTACTTC. Protein product: CASSSSGPTLETQYF.

Comments on this clone: One end of the junction fails to match germline, which may point to a read error. The chain recombines TRBV2 with TRBJ1-1; 8 nucleotides match TRBD1. Germline V gene lookup returns CDR1 SNHLY and CDR2 FYNNEI. The CDR3 is 16 residues long. CDR3 protein: CASREARTGWGTEAFF. In nucleotides, the CDR3 is TGTGCCAGCAGAGAAGCGAGGACAGGGTGGGGGACTGAAGCTTTCTTT.

As for this clone: One end of the junction is discordant with germline, which a read error may explain. Other DNA sequences in this specimen translate into the identical CDR3. The chain combines TRBV5-1 with TRBJ2-3, with D hard to call. The CDR3 totals 15 residues. Germline V CDR1 and CDR2: SGHRS, YFSETQ. CDR3: CASSLASPSTDTQYF. CDR3 coding DNA: TGTGCCAGCAGCTTGGCTTCCCCTAGCACAGATACGCAGTATTTT.

The chain joins TRBV7-2 to TRBJ2-2; no firm D call. V was cut by 5 bases and J by 1 base, with 8 bases left in between. CDR1 is SGHTA and CDR2 is FQGNSA in the germline V gene. This CDR3 spans 14 amino acids. CDR3 loop: CASSPPWNTGELFF. CDR3 nucleotide sequence: TGTGCCAGCAGCCCGCCATGGAACACCGGGGAGCTGTTTTTT.

The chain carries TRBV5-4 and TRBJ2-1; 12 nucleotides line up with TRBD2. Germline loops: CDR1 SGHNT, CDR2 YYREEE (reference sequence). The junction had 0 bases not matched to a gene; V was cut back by 0 bases and J by 8 bases. The CDR3 has 14 residues. CDR3 bases: TGTGCCAGCAGCTTGGGACTAGCGGGAGATGAGCAGTTCTTC. Amino acids: CASSLGLAGDEQFF.

The chain links TRBV27 to TRBJ2-1; 8 nucleotides agree with TRBD2. The V and J ends lost 3 bases and 5 bases, in that order; junction bases with no gene match: 9. The CDR3 loop spans 16 amino acids. CDR1 MNHEY and CDR2 SMNVEV come from the germline V gene (reference sequence). CDR3 amino acids: CASSLWRGALNNEQFF. In DNA form, the CDR3 reads TGTGCCAGCAGTTTGTGGCGGGGGGCCCTAAACAATGAGCAGTTCTTC.

Remarks on this clone: Within the sample, other DNA sequences also encode this same CDR3. The V and J genes are TRBV18 and TRBJ2-7; 11 positions match TRBD2. The V gene's germline CDR1 is KGHSH and CDR2 LQKENI. V trimming: 3 bases; J trimming: 2 bases; junction bases outside the gene matches: 0. The CDR3 covers 14 residues. This chain's CDR3 is CASSPGLAAYEQYF. In DNA, the CDR3 is TGTGCCAGCTCACCGGGACTAGCGGCCTACGAGCAGTACTTC.

The chain couples TRBV5-1 to TRBJ2-5; D gene ambiguous. The assigned J gene may be wrong: the sequence end matches TRBJ2-7 better. CDR1 is SGHRS and CDR2 is YFSETQ in the germline V gene. The CDR3 runs 15 residues. The CDR3: CASSPAFDRPYEQYF. The CDR3 nucleotides are TGCGCCAGCAGTCCCGCATTTGATAGACCGTACGAGCAGTACTTC.

This chain connects TRBV9 to TRBJ2-1; the D gene is possibly TRBD1 (6 bases). The CDR3 loop spans 15 amino acids. Trimming pared 0 bases from V and 2 bases from J, leaving 9 bases between. Looked up from germline, CDR1 is SGDLS and CDR2 is YYNGEE. CDR3 sequence reads: CASSVGRQAYNEQFF. DNA for the CDR3: TGTGCCAGCAGCGTAGGGCGACAGGCCTACAATGAGCAGTTCTTC.

V is TRBV6-1 and J is TRBJ1-2; no reliable D call. CDR3 length equals 14 residues. With 7 bases removed from V and 0 bases from J, the gap between germline ends came to 12 bases. Germline CDR1 MNHNS, CDR2 SASEGT. The CDR3: CASTWQTTNYGYTF. For the CDR3, the DNA is TGTGCCAGCACATGGCAGACCACTAACTATGGCTACACCTTC.

The chain couples TRBV2 to TRBJ2-3, with TRBD2 matching over 7 bases. CDR3 length: 16 residues. J gave up 2 bases and V 7 bases, and 12 bases lay outside the gene matches. Germline-derived CDR1 and CDR2 are SNHLY and FYNNEI. CDR3 sequence reads: CASIAGVGLPTDTQYF. CDR3 bases: TGTGCCAGCATCGCGGGAGTCGGTCTCCCCACAGATACGCAGTATTTT.